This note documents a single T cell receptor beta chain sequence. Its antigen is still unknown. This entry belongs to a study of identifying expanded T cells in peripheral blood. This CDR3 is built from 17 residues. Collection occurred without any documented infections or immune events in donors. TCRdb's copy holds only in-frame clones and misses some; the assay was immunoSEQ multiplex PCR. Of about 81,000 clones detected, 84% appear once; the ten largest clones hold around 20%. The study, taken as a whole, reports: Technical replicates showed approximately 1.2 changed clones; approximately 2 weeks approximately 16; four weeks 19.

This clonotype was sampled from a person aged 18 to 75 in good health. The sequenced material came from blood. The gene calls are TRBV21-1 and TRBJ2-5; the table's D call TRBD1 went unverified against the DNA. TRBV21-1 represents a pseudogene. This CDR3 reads CASSKGQSRRSQETQYF. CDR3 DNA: TGTGCCAGCAGCAAGGGACAGTCCCGAAGGTCCCAAGAGACCCAGTACTTC.